The 10 T cell receptor beta chains below come from one sample, sequenced in a study of blood T cells in healthy people across ages. The authors ran a second PCR of about 7 to 11 cycles using a sample-barcoded 5' primer and a J-beta primer mix. TCRdb called the 5' RACE reads again in MiXCR, with one record for every CDR3 protein. This table has 1.5 million to 2 million distinct CDR3 sequences, roughly 49% appearing once. The sample consisted of blood. These receptors were obtained from a woman aged 40 to 50 in good health.

This clonotype was seen a few times. This chain connects TRBV4-3 to TRBJ2-4, with 8 positions matching TRBD1. CDR3 length: 16 residues. V trimming: 1 base; J trimming: 2 bases; junction bases outside the gene matches: 4. Germline V CDR1 and CDR2: LGHNA, YSLEER. The CDR3 loop is CASSQGDRLTKNIQYF. The CDR3 bases are TGCGCCAGCAGCCAAGGGGACAGGCTTACCAAAAACATTCAGTACTTC.

This clonotype was detected only a few times. The genes are TRBV5-1 and TRBJ2-7; no definite D call. V was trimmed by 0 bases and J by 2 bases, leaving 21 bases between them. The CDR3 runs to 18 residues. CDR1 and CDR2 (germline): SGHRS, YFSETQ. CDR3 loop: CASSLALEKTEEAYEQYF. The CDR3 nucleotides are TGCGCCAGCAGCTTGGCCCTGGAAAAGACTGAGGAAGCCTACGAGCAGTACTTC.

This chain uses TRBV7-9 with TRBJ2-5, with a weak D call TRBD1 (6 bases). Per the germline V gene, CDR1 is SEHNR and CDR2 is FQNEAQ (reference sequence). The CDR3 covers 15 residues. The V and J ends lost 5 bases and 5 bases respectively, with 18 bases between them. The CDR3 DNA follows: TGTGCCAGCAGCCATTCGGATCCAGGGGAGGAGACCCAGTACTTC. Encoded protein: CASSHSDPGEETQYF.

The CDR3 reads CSARLSSNEQFF. The CDR3 coding sequence is TGCAGTGCTAGATTATCTTCGAATGAGCAGTTCTTC. The chain recombines TRBV20-1 with TRBJ2-1; unclear D gene. Trimming pared 2 bases from V and 7 bases from J, leaving 9 bases between. CDR3 length: 12 residues. From germline, CDR1 is DFQATT and CDR2 SNEGSKA (reference sequence).

This clonotype turned up a few times. The rearrangement joins TRBV20-1 to TRBJ2-4; tentatively, D is TRBD1 (5 bases). Germline CDR1 DFQATT, CDR2 SNEGSKA (reference sequence). The CDR3 extends over 13 amino acids. Trimming took 2 bases from V and 8 from J, leaving 13 bases between them. The CDR3 loop is CSARQAGYYIQYF. The CDR3 DNA sequence: TGCAGTGCTAGACAGGCAGGGTATTACATTCAGTACTTC.

V usage is TRBV10-3 and J usage is TRBJ2-3; tentatively, D is TRBD2 (6 bases). V shed 4 bases and J shed 3 bases, with 14 bases lying between them. The CDR3 loop spans 15 amino acids. In germline, CDR1 is ENHRY, CDR2 SYGVKD. The CDR3 here is CAISAPTAGTDTQYF. The CDR3 DNA is TGTGCCATCAGTGCACCTACCGCGGGGACAGATACGCAGTATTTT.

This chain links TRBV6-5 with TRBJ2-4; D is unresolved. V was pared by 5 bases and J by 14 bases, with 13 bases between. CDR1 and CDR2 (germline): MNHEY, SVGAGI. The CDR3 runs to 11 residues. For the CDR3, the DNA is TGTGCCAGCAGTGAAGGCCAAAAGGAGTACTTC. Protein sequence: CASSEGQKEYF.

In this sample, this clonotype turned up a few times. The rearrangement joins TRBV29-1 to TRBJ2-3, with D tentatively TRBD2 (5 bases). This CDR3 has 13 amino acids. Germline CDR1 reads SQVTM; CDR2 reads ANQGSEA. Trimming pared 5 bases from V and 8 bases from J, leaving 17 bases between. CDR3 residues: CSVPLTEGITQYF. CDR3 sequence (DNA): TGCAGCGTTCCTCTAACAGAGGGAATTACGCAGTATTTT.

The rearrangement uses TRBV12-3 or TRBV12-4 and TRBJ2-1, with D perhaps matching TRBD2 (6 bases). This CDR3 is built from 13 residues. V lost 6 bases, J lost 9 bases, and 15 bases lay in between. The CDR3 nucleotides read TGTGCCAGCAGCATCTTACTGCGGGGTGAGCAGTTCTTC. Encoded protein: CASSILLRGEQFF.

The chain is built from TRBV6-1 and TRBJ2-7, with TRBD1 matching over 9 bases. V lost 5 bases, J lost 4 bases, and 6 bases stayed unmatched. Germline-derived CDR1 and CDR2 are MNHNS and SASEGT. This CDR3 is built from 14 residues. The CDR3 loop is CASSIQGALYEQYF. As DNA, the CDR3 is TGTGCCAGCAGTATACAGGGGGCTTTGTACGAGCAGTACTTC.